This TCR beta chain was documented in a study of Ad26.COV2.S vaccination and SARS-CoV-2 variants. Study-level information: Administration of Ad26.COV2.S was intramuscular, either once or twice 56 days apart. Study-wide findings and caveats: Spike-specific TCR breadth was greater after Ad26.COV2.S than placebo. Substantial breadth was reported for post-vaccination spike-specific CD8+ and CD4+ T cells.

Only in-frame clones appear in the TCRdb table, and some are missing; sequencing was by immunoSEQ multiplex PCR. The sample lists about 410,000 clones, less than 90% seen once, with approximately 3.7% in the top ten. As to this clone: Its antigen is unknown.

Indicated treatment: about 20 received Ad26.COV2.S at low or high dose, single or two shots; a few received placebo; per-sample allocation not given. The samples date from day 63 after the first vaccine or placebo injection. This Boston cohort included adults aged 18-55 years. Source: peripheral blood, taken in a trial of Ad26.COV2.S vaccine versus placebo. This TCR was recovered from a person aged 18-65 years who received the Ad26.COV2.S COVID-19 vaccine or a placebo.

CDR3 residues: CASSTTGGEQYF. In nucleotides, the CDR3 is TGTGCCAGCTCTACGACAGGGGGCGAGCAGTACTTC. The rearrangement uses TRBV13 and TRBJ2-7, with TRBD1 matching over 9 bases. After removal of 8 bases from V and 6 bases from J, the junction contained 5 bases not matched to a gene. The CDR3 runs to 12 residues. The germline gives CDR1 PRHDT, CDR2 FYEKMQ (reference sequence). The full variable domain, with the rest looked up from reference TRBV13 and TRBJ2-7, is AAGVIQSPRHLIKEKRETATLKCYPIPRHDTVYWYQQGPGQDPQFLISFYEKMQSDKGSIPDRFSAQQFSDYHSELNMSSLELGDSALYFCASSTTGGEQYFGPGTRLTVT.